What follows are 12 T cell receptor beta chains derived from one specimen sequenced in a study of blood T cell repertoires in COVID-19. Clones were read by immunoSEQ multiplex PCR, and TCRdb kept only the in-frame ones, dropping some. The sample has roughly 300,000 clones, 85% seen once. The sample consisted of PBMCs or T cells enriched from blood (not recorded which). These receptors all stem from a woman aged 45-65 years who had recovered from COVID-19.

The chain has TRBV2 and TRBJ1-2, with TRBD1 identical over 8 bases. With 6 bases clipped from V and 4 bases from J, the junction kept 10 bases outside the gene matches. The CDR3 is made up of 15 amino acids. Per the germline V gene, CDR1 is SNHLY and CDR2 is FYNNEI. Here the CDR3 DNA reads TGTGCCAGCAGCCTTCTGACAGGGGCAGGCTATGGCTACACCTTC. The encoded protein is CASSLLTGAGYGYTF.

This clone was recorded many times. The chain joins TRBV5-6 to TRBJ2-3, with 7 bases that match TRBD2. Trimming removed 3 bases from V and 3 bases from J; junction bases left unmatched: 16. The germline V gene has CDR1 SGHDT and CDR2 YYEEEE. The CDR3 spans 18 residues. The DNA of the CDR3 is TGTGCCAGCAGCTCGAGGCGACGGACTAGAGAAGTGACAGATACGCAGTATTTT. Residues: CASSSRRRTREVTDTQYF.

J is TRBJ1-2 and V is TRBV7-2; D unclear. Between the trimmed V and J ends, which lost 1 base and 4 bases, there was a span of 7 bases. CDR3 size: 13 residues. Germline CDR1 SGHTA, CDR2 FQGNSA. The CDR3 nucleotides read TGTGCCAGCAGCTTAGTTGGCCTCTATGGCTACACCTTC. It codes for CASSLVGLYGYTF.

The chain uses TRBV9 and TRBJ1-2, with 11 bases matching TRBD1. This CDR3 has 13 amino acids. Per the germline V gene, CDR1 is SGDLS and CDR2 is YYNGEE. J gave up 6 bases and V 7 bases, and 5 bases lay outside the gene matches. CDR3 protein: CASGRTGGDGYTF. The CDR3 DNA follows: TGTGCCAGCGGTAGGACAGGGGGCGATGGCTACACCTTC.

DNA of the CDR3: TGCAGCGTTGGAGGGGACAGGGAGCAGTTCTTC. Its protein is CSVGGDREQFF. The chain employs TRBV29-1 and TRBJ2-1, with 8 bases aligning to TRBD1. Trimming at V came to 4 bases and at J to 10 bases, leaving 3 bases not matched to a gene. The germline gives CDR1 SQVTM, CDR2 ANQGSEA. The CDR3 runs 11 residues.

This sequence joins TRBV7-9 and TRBJ2-1; weak D call: TRBD1 (6 bases). This CDR3 comprises 16 residues. Per germline, CDR1 SEHNR and CDR2 FQNEAQ (reference sequence). V was trimmed by 1 base and J by 8 bases, leaving 18 bases between them. CDR3 DNA sequence: TGTGCCAGCAGCTTAGTAATAGACAGGTTTCCCGATGAGCAGTTCTTC. It is translated as CASSLVIDRFPDEQFF.

As concerns this clone: Relative to the germline gene, one junction end is altered; a read error may explain this. The chain is built from TRBV19 and TRBJ2-1; TRBD1 aligns across 11 bases. The CDR3 is 14 amino acids. Germline V gene sequence: CDR1 LNHDA, CDR2 SQIVND (reference sequence). The CDR3 DNA is TGTGCCAGTAGTATGGACAGGGGGCGGACGAGGATGCTCTTC. Translated: CASSMDRGRTRMLF.

The rearrangement uses TRBV11-2 and TRBJ1-6; D perhaps matches TRBD1 (6 bases). V lost 1 base, J lost 5 bases, and 9 bases lay in between. Germline CDR1 and CDR2: SGHAT and FQNNGV. The CDR3 contains 15 residues. CDR3 sequence: CASSLAAGDNSPLHF. For the CDR3, the DNA is TGTGCCAGCAGCTTAGCAGCAGGGGATAATTCACCCCTCCACTTT.

This clone was detected once. This chain joins TRBV5-1 and TRBJ2-3; tentative D call: TRBD1 (6 bases). Trimming took 0 bases from V and 4 from J, leaving 6 bases between them. Germline V lookup: CDR1 SGHRS, CDR2 YFSETQ. This CDR3 is 13 amino acids long. The CDR3: CASSLDRADTQYF. CDR3 sequence (DNA): TGCGCCAGCAGCTTGGACAGGGCAGATACGCAGTATTTT.

V usage is TRBV12-5 and J usage is TRBJ2-1; 7 bases align to TRBD2. In germline, CDR1 is LGHNT, CDR2 FRNRAP. CDR3 size: 17 residues. J was trimmed by 0 bases and V by 7 bases; bases with no gene match: 12. The DNA for the CDR3 is TGTGCTAGTGTGGGGGTAGCGGGTAATAGCTCCTACAATGAGCAGTTCTTC. Its protein is CASVGVAGNSSYNEQFF.

V usage is TRBV3-1 (or the pseudogene TRBV3-2) and J usage is TRBJ1-2; D possibly corresponds to TRBD1 (5 bases). The CDR3 runs to 15 residues. Germline V gene sequence: CDR1 LGHDT, CDR2 YNNKEL (reference sequence). Trimming pared 1 base from V and 1 base from J, leaving 10 bases between. CDR3 in DNA: TGTGCCAGCAGCCAAGTTCAGGGAGGTAACTATGGCTACACCTTC. It yields the protein CASSQVQGGNYGYTF.

V usage is TRBV6-1 and J usage is TRBJ1-6; D remains unclear. Germline V gene sequence: CDR1 MNHNS, CDR2 SASEGT. The CDR3 has 14 amino acids. The germline V and J ends were trimmed by 2 bases and 10 bases, with 12 bases remaining between them. The CDR3 sequence: CASSEISTGSPLHF. The DNA for the CDR3 is TGTGCCAGCAGTGAAATCAGTACGGGATCACCCCTCCACTTT.